Following are 14 T cell receptor beta chains from one sample sequenced in a study of blood T cell repertoires in COVID-19. Some clones are missing from TCRdb's copy, which holds only in-frame ones; the method was immunoSEQ multiplex PCR. This table holds about 200,000 clones, more than 75% found once. The sequenced material came from peripheral blood. These receptors were collected from a middle-aged man with acute or convalescent COVID-19.

This rearrangement joins TRBV6-4 to TRBJ2-5; the D is unclear. The V end lost 7 bases, the J end lost 1 base, and 4 bases lay between the germline ends. From germline, CDR1 is MRHNA and CDR2 SNTAGT. The CDR3 has 11 amino acids. The CDR3 nucleotides are TGTGCCAGCACCGGCCAAGAGACCCAGTACTTC. As protein: CASTGQETQYF.

V is TRBV7-9 and J is TRBJ1-1, with 10 bases that match TRBD1. The CDR3 contains 17 residues. With 5 bases clipped from V and 0 bases from J, the junction kept 9 bases outside the gene matches. Per germline, CDR1 SEHNR and CDR2 FQNEAQ (reference sequence). DNA for the CDR3: TGTGCCAGCAGCCCTGGGGACAGGGGATGGGTGAACACTGAAGCTTTCTTT. As protein: CASSPGDRGWVNTEAFF. Full variable domain (remainder filled in from reference TRBV7-9 and TRBJ1-1): DTGVSQNPRHKITKRGQNVTFRCDPISEHNRLYWYRQTLGQGPEFLTYFQNEAQLEKSRLLSDRFSAERPKGSFSTLEIQRTEQGDSAMYLCASSPGDRGWVNTEAFFGQGTRLTVV.

The chain is built from TRBV6-2 or TRBV6-3 and TRBJ1-1; perhaps TRBD1 as D (5 bases). CDR1 and CDR2 (germline): MNHEY, SVGEGT. Trimming removed 5 bases from V and 1 base from J, with 20 bases in between. This CDR3 is built from 17 residues. Written as DNA, the CDR3 is TGTGCCAGCAGTGCCACCCCTCGGGACTTTCGGAACACTGAAGCTTTCTTT. Translating gives CASSATPRDFRNTEAFF.

The chain couples TRBV18 to TRBJ2-1; 7 bases match TRBD1. From germline, CDR1 is KGHSH and CDR2 LQKENI. The CDR3 extends over 15 amino acids. The J segment lost 10 bases and the V segment lost 6 bases, leaving 15 bases of the junction unmatched. CDR3 coding DNA: TGTGCCAGCTCCTCTGGGACAGCCGGATCTTCAGAGCAGTTCTTC. Translated: CASSSGTAGSSEQFF.

Only a few counts were recorded for this clone. The chain couples TRBV18 to TRBJ2-2, with 7 positions matching TRBD1. V trimming: 3 bases; J trimming: 6 bases; junction bases outside the gene matches: 13. The CDR3 consists of 17 residues. Germline CDR1 is KGHSH and CDR2 is LQKENI. CDR3 nucleotides: TGTGCCAGCTCACCTTCCGACAGGGTAAAGGTCTCCGGGGAGCTGTTTTTT. The encoded protein is CASSPSDRVKVSGELFF.

The V call is TRBV7-9, the J call TRBJ1-5; tentatively, D is TRBD1 (5 bases). The CDR3 runs 12 residues. In germline, CDR1 is SEHNR, CDR2 FQNEAQ (reference sequence). Trimming shortened V by 6 bases and J by 7 bases, and 10 bases separated the two germline ends. The CDR3 loop is CASSYGGQPQHF. CDR3 nucleotides: TGTGCCAGCAGTTACGGGGGGCAGCCCCAGCATTTT.

Comments on this clone: The sample has other DNA sequences that encode this CDR3 too. V gene TRBV7-9 combines with J gene TRBJ2-5; 8 nucleotides line up with TRBD1. Germline CDR1 and CDR2: SEHNR and FQNEAQ (reference sequence). The ends lost 4 bases at V and 5 bases at J; junction bases unmatched: 3. This CDR3 region has 13 residues. For the CDR3, the DNA is TGTGCCAGCAGCTCCAGGGGGCCGGAGACCCAGTACTTC. Its translation: CASSSRGPETQYF.

This chain joins TRBV3-1 (or the pseudogene TRBV3-2) and TRBJ1-3, with D hard to call. Per the germline V gene, CDR1 is LGHDT and CDR2 is YNNKEL (reference sequence). This CDR3 region has 13 residues. V was pared by 4 bases and J by 0 bases, with 4 bases between. The CDR3 region has the DNA TGTGCCAGCAGCCGTAACTCTGGAAACACCATATATTTT. Residues: CASSRNSGNTIYF.

This chain links TRBV18 with TRBJ1-1; 8 bases are a match to TRBD1. The CDR3 spans 16 residues. The V and J ends lost 6 bases and 0 bases, in that order; junction bases with no gene match: 9. Germline CDR1 and CDR2: KGHSH and LQKENI. CDR3 sequence: CASSRTGGGVNTEAFF. In DNA, the CDR3 is TGTGCCAGCTCCCGAACAGGGGGAGGGGTGAACACTGAAGCTTTCTTT.

The genes are TRBV6-5 and TRBJ2-1, with 14 bases fitting TRBD2. J was trimmed by 8 bases and V by 4 bases; bases with no gene match: 4. Per germline, CDR1 MNHEY and CDR2 SVGAGI. This CDR3 is built from 15 residues. The CDR3 is CASSLTSGGADEQFF. The CDR3 DNA follows: TGTGCCAGCAGTTTGACTAGCGGGGGGGCAGATGAGCAGTTCTTC.

The V gene is TRBV7-9, the J gene TRBJ1-1, with 8 nucleotides matching TRBD1. V trimming: 6 bases; J trimming: 1 base; junction bases outside the gene matches: 4. Per the germline V gene, CDR1 is SEHNR and CDR2 is FQNEAQ (reference sequence). CDR3 length equals 14 residues. In nucleotides, the CDR3 is TGTGCCAGCAGTTTTGGGACAGGGAACACTGAAGCTTTCTTT. It translates to CASSFGTGNTEAFF.

This clone was detected once. This chain connects TRBV6-1 to TRBJ2-7; 9 nucleotides agree with TRBD1. In germline, CDR1 is MNHNS, CDR2 SASEGT. This CDR3 comprises 17 residues. V shed 0 bases, J shed 3 bases, and the junction held 9 bases outside the gene matches. The CDR3 here is CASSEAGIGTGLYEQYF. For the CDR3, the DNA is TGTGCCAGCAGTGAAGCTGGGATAGGGACAGGGCTCTACGAGCAGTACTTC.

This chain links TRBV12-3 or TRBV12-4 with TRBJ1-1; D is unresolved. Trimming removed 3 bases from V and 1 base from J, with 3 bases in between. This CDR3 region has 12 residues. CDR3 loop: CASSFSNTEAFF. In nucleotides, the CDR3 is TGTGCCAGCAGTTTCTCGAACACTGAAGCTTTCTTT.

The chain carries TRBV3-1 (or the pseudogene TRBV3-2) and TRBJ1-1; 7 nucleotides line up with TRBD1. Germline CDR1 LGHDT, CDR2 YNNKEL (reference sequence). V dropped 4 bases and J dropped 1; count of bases not matched to a gene: 6. CDR3 length: 15 residues. In nucleotides, the CDR3 is TGTGCCAGCAGCCGGGGACAGAACCCGAACACTGAAGCTTTCTTT. This sequence encodes CASSRGQNPNTEAFF.